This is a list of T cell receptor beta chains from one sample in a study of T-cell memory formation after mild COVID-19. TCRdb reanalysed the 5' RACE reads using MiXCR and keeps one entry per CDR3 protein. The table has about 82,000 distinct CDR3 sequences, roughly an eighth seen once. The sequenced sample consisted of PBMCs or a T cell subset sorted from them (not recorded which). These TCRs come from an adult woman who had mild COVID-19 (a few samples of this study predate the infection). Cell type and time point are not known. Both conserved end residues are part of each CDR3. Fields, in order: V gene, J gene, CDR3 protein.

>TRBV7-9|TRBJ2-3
CASSLVTGTPTQYF
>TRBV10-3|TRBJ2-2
CAISDGGELFF
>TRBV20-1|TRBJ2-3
CSARPGTSGGLGTQYF
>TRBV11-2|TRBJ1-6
CASSQRGTGRNSPLHF
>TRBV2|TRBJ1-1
CATLGQITEAFF
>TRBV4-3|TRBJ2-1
CASSQDRTTPGLRYNEQFF
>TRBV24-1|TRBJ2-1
CATSFLGQEQFF
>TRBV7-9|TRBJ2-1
CASSYAPPNEQFF
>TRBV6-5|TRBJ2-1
CASSIGLADNEQFF
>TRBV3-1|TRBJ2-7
CASSQAGAGASYEQYF
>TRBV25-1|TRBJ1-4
CASRSRNEKLFF
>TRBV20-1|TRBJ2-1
CSAGQGERNEQFF
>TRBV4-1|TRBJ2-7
CASSSSGTGSSYEQYF
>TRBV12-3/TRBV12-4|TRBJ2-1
CASSFGTSGALWSNEQFF
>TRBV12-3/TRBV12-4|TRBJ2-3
CASSLDGDTQYF
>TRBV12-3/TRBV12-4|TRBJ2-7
CASSLDSGRRYEQYF
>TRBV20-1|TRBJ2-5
CSARGEGHSGGTQYF
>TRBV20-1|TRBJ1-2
CSAREPDSNGYTF